These 14 T cell receptor beta chains share one sample of origin, sequenced in a study of blood T cell repertoires in COVID-19. Measured with immunoSEQ multiplex PCR; TCRdb has only the in-frame clones, and not every one. The profile shows some 90,000 clones, 80% to 90% of them singletons. The sequencing sample was made of peripheral blood. The receptors shown here come from a man aged 50 to 60 with acute or convalescent COVID-19.

The chain employs TRBV7-6 and TRBJ1-3; D is unresolved. The CDR3 contains 16 residues. The V end lost 1 base, the J end lost 0 bases, and 10 bases lay between the germline ends. CDR1 and CDR2 from the germline V gene are SGHVS and FNYEAQ. This CDR3 is CASSLEIRGSGNTIYF. The CDR3 DNA sequence: TGTGCCAGCAGCTTAGAGATCCGGGGCTCTGGAAACACCATATATTTT.

The chain carries TRBV7-2 and TRBJ1-6, with 7 bases fitting TRBD1. This CDR3 contains 14 residues. V trimming: 4 bases; J trimming: 5 bases; junction bases outside the gene matches: 2. The germline gives CDR1 SGHTA, CDR2 FQGNSA. The CDR3 sequence: CASSSQGDNSPLHF. CDR3 nucleotide sequence: TGTGCCAGCAGCTCGCAGGGGGATAATTCACCCCTCCACTTT.

The V and J genes are TRBV5-6 and TRBJ1-1, with TRBD1 matching 9 bases. The ends lost 3 bases at V and 3 bases at J; junction bases unmatched: 3. Per the germline V gene, CDR1 is SGHDT and CDR2 is YYEEEE. The CDR3 length is 14 residues. The CDR3 DNA follows: TGTGCCAGCAGCTGGGGACAGGGAGACACTGAAGCTTTCTTT. Residues: CASSWGQGDTEAFF.

This clone was picked up a small number of times. This chain joins TRBV5-6 and TRBJ1-2; 11 bases match TRBD1. V trimming: 7 bases; J trimming: 0 bases; junction bases outside the gene matches: 8. The length of the CDR3 is 16 residues. Per the germline V gene, CDR1 is SGHDT and CDR2 is YYEEEE. This CDR3 reads CASQGQGEYPNYGYTF. CDR3 coding DNA: TGTGCCAGCCAGGGACAGGGGGAATATCCTAACTATGGCTACACCTTC.

The rearrangement joins TRBV2 to TRBJ1-1; D is perhaps TRBD1 (6 bases). Trimming cost V 4 bases and J 4 bases, with 10 bases left between them. The CDR3 totals 13 residues. Germline assignment: CDR1 SNHLY and CDR2 FYNNEI. DNA for the CDR3: TGTGCCAGCAGTGTATTCAGGGGCACTGAAGCTTTCTTT. Translating gives CASSVFRGTEAFF.

This chain uses TRBV19 with TRBJ1-5, with D hard to call. The V end lost 7 bases, the J end lost 0 bases, and 13 bases lay between the germline ends. CDR3 length equals 15 residues. Germline CDR1 and CDR2: LNHDA and SQIVND (reference sequence). The CDR3 nucleotides read TGTGCCAGTACCATGACGGGGTTTAGCAATCAGCCCCAGCATTTT. It translates to CASTMTGFSNQPQHF.

This clone came up a few times. The chain combines TRBV29-1 with TRBJ1-1; TRBD1 aligns across 9 bases. Germline V gene sequence: CDR1 SQVTM, CDR2 ANQGSEA. V was pared by 3 bases and J by 10 bases, with 6 bases of the junction left unmatched. The CDR3 has 12 amino acids. The CDR3 DNA reads TGCAGCGTTGATAAGGACAGGGGTAGAGCTTTCTTT. Translated: CSVDKDRGRAFF.

This chain links TRBV5-7 with TRBJ2-2; D is unresolved. TRBV5-7 is an ORF for which the function is uncertain. V lost 4 bases, J lost 1 base, and 11 bases lay in between. This CDR3 spans 15 amino acids. In DNA form, the CDR3 reads TGTGCCAGCAGCCCAACCCGACAGAACACCGGGGAGCTGTTTTTT. This encodes CASSPTRQNTGELFF.

The chain employs TRBV29-1 and TRBJ2-5, with 7 bases that match TRBD2. The germline gives CDR1 SQVTM, CDR2 ANQGSEA. The trim removed 6 bases at V and 5 bases at J, leaving 9 bases unmatched. CDR3 length equals 13 residues. The CDR3 nucleotides read TGCAGCGTGCTACGACTAGCTGGTGAGACCCAGTACTTC. Residues: CSVLRLAGETQYF. Using reference TRBV29-1 and TRBJ2-5 for the parts outside the CDR3, the full variable domain is SAVISQKPSRDICQRGTSLTIQCQVDSQVTMMFWYRQQPGQSLTLIATANQGSEATYESGFVIDKFPISRPNLTFSTLTVSNMSPEDSSIYLCSVLRLAGETQYFGPGTRLLVL.

The gene calls are TRBV5-3 and TRBJ2-3, with 9 bases that match TRBD1. TRBV5-3 is assigned to the ORF class and has an uncertain function. This CDR3 spans 18 amino acids. The V segment lost 4 bases and the J segment 1 base; nucleotides outside the gene matches: 13. The DNA for the CDR3 is TGTGCCAGAAGCCCGCGGGGTCTGGACAGGGGTCGCACAGATACGCAGTATTTT. It is translated as CARSPRGLDRGRTDTQYF.

V and J are TRBV30 and TRBJ2-2; a possible D gene is TRBD1 (6 bases). Trimming took off 4 bases at V and 4 bases at J, with 22 bases between the two ends. The CDR3 totals 17 residues. Looked up from germline, CDR1 is GTSNPN and CDR2 is SVGIG (reference sequence). The CDR3 DNA reads as TGTGCCTGGATGGGGGCCGGGATAGTGGTTGGCACCGGGGAGCTGTTTTTT. Translation: CAWMGAGIVVGTGELFF.

The chain links TRBV5-1 to TRBJ1-1; D possibly corresponds to TRBD1 (6 bases). Germline lookup yields CDR1 SGHRS and CDR2 YFSETQ. Trimming cost V 4 bases and J 0 bases, with 16 bases left between them. CDR3 length equals 16 residues. The CDR3 is CASSIGQNIMNTEAFF. CDR3 coding DNA: TGCGCCAGCAGCATCGGACAGAACATCATGAACACTGAAGCTTTCTTT.

The chain uses TRBV28 and TRBJ2-7; TRBD1 agrees at 9 bases. This CDR3 comprises 15 residues. The V gene end was trimmed by 6 bases and the J gene end by 0 bases; junction bases not matched to a gene: 6. Germline-derived CDR1 and CDR2 are MDHEN and SYDVKM. The DNA of the CDR3 is TGTGCCAGCAGCCCCGGGACAGGGAGCTCCTACGAGCAGTACGTC. It yields the protein CASSPGTGSSYEQYV.

V gene TRBV7-8 combines with J gene TRBJ1-5; TRBD1 is a possible D gene (6 bases). V was cut by 7 bases and J by 3 bases, with 16 bases left in between. The germline CDR1 and CDR2 sequences are SGHVS and FQNEAQ. The CDR3 runs to 15 residues. CDR3 DNA: TGTGCCAGCACCCTAACCGGGACAAACAATCAGCCCCAGCATTTT. It is translated as CASTLTGTNNQPQHF.